Shown below are 30 T cell receptor beta chains from a single sample sequenced in a study of shared clonotypes between healthy human individuals. Sequenced by immunoSEQ multiplex PCR; TCRdb stores in-frame clones only, minus some. The data contain approximately 710,000 clones, about nine tenths of them singletons. The sample was memory CD8+ T cells from PBMCs. Subset in this sample: CD45RO+ cells pooled with CCR7-negative TemRA cells. Receptor source: a man aged 18 to 30 in good health. Some clones in this sample may be carry-over from other donors' samples.

The chain has TRBV27 and TRBJ2-7; D uncertain. Germline V gene data show CDR1 as MNHEY and CDR2 as SMNVEV (reference sequence). Trimming pared 5 bases from V and 0 bases from J, leaving 11 bases between. The CDR3 has 14 residues. CDR3 DNA sequence: TGTGCCAGCAGTATACTCAGGAGCTCCTACGAGCAGTACTTC. It codes for CASSILRSSYEQYF.

The chain recombines TRBV6-5 with TRBJ2-7; D is perhaps TRBD2 (7 bases). The V end was cut by 5 bases, the J end by 3 bases, with 17 bases between. CDR1 and CDR2 from the germline V gene are MNHEY and SVGAGI. The CDR3 runs 15 residues. The CDR3 region is CASSLLGGGGYEQYF. Here the CDR3 DNA reads TGTGCCAGCAGTCTTCTAGGGGGGGGTGGCTACGAGCAGTACTTC.

The genes are TRBV28 and TRBJ2-3, with D possibly TRBD2 on 6 matching bases. Trimming shortened V by 2 bases and J by 0 bases, and 21 bases separated the two germline ends. CDR1 is MDHEN, CDR2 SYDVKM, per germline. The CDR3 loop spans 19 amino acids. The chain's CDR3 is CASSLPGGEAPVSTDTQYF. CDR3 bases: TGTGCCAGCAGTTTACCCGGGGGAGAAGCCCCCGTTAGCACAGATACGCAGTATTTT.

The chain is built from TRBV7-6 and TRBJ2-3; tentatively, D is TRBD1 or TRBD2 (5 bases each). The CDR3 covers 18 residues. V lost 7 bases and J lost 4, with 27 bases in between. CDR1 and CDR2 (germline): SGHVS, FNYEAQ. The CDR3 reads CASTRGLAIGVGADTQYF. CDR3 DNA sequence: TGTGCCAGCACCCGAGGGTTGGCGATAGGGGTGGGGGCAGATACGCAGTATTTT. The full variable domain, its missing parts supplied by reference TRBV7-6 and TRBJ2-3, is GAGVSQSPRYKVTKRGQDVALRCDPISGHVSLYWYRQALGQGPEFLTYFNYEAQQDKSGLPNDRFSAERPEGSISTLTIQRTEQRDSAMYRCASTRGLAIGVGADTQYFGPGTRLTVL.

This chain's CDR3 is CASSFESRTGPYQETQYF. DNA for the CDR3: TGCGCCAGCAGCTTCGAATCGAGGACAGGCCCGTACCAAGAGACCCAGTACTTC. V and J are TRBV5-1 and TRBJ2-5, with 7 bases matching TRBD1. The germline gives CDR1 SGHRS, CDR2 YFSETQ. J was trimmed by 0 bases and V by 2 bases; bases with no gene match: 13. This CDR3 contains 18 residues. Together with reference TRBV5-1 and TRBJ2-5, the CDR3 gives the full variable domain: KAGVTQTPRYLIKTRGQQVTLSCSPISGHRSVSWYQQTPGQGLQFLFEYFSETQRNKGNFPGRFSGRQFSNSRSEMNVSTLELGDSALYLCASSFESRTGPYQETQYFGPGTRLLVL.

The rearrangement links TRBV5-1 to TRBJ1-2; tentative D call: TRBD1 (5 bases). The CDR3 has 15 residues. Germline V gene data show CDR1 as SGHRS and CDR2 as YFSETQ. Trimming pared 7 bases from V and 0 bases from J, leaving 16 bases between. CDR3 DNA sequence: TGCGCCAGCTCGCCGACAGAGGTAGCTAACTATGGCTACACCTTC. Amino acid sequence: CASSPTEVANYGYTF.

The chain uses TRBV29-1 and TRBJ1-1; D not certain. From germline, CDR1 is SQVTM and CDR2 ANQGSEA. The CDR3 runs 12 residues. The CDR3: CVGRAQNTEAFF. The DNA for the CDR3 is TGCGTGGGGAGGGCTCAGAACACTGAAGCTTTCTTT.

The J gene is TRBJ2-3, the V gene TRBV28, with D tentatively TRBD1 (7 bases). This CDR3 has 16 residues. CDR1 MDHEN and CDR2 SYDVKM come from the germline V gene. V gave up 1 base and J gave up 4 bases, with 15 bases separating them. For the CDR3, the DNA is TGTGCCAGCAGTTTATTTTCAGGGGGAGGTCCAGATACGCAGTATTTT. Protein sequence: CASSLFSGGGPDTQYF.

Only one count was recorded for this clone. The V gene is TRBV4-1, the J gene TRBJ1-4; no firm D call. This CDR3 contains 16 residues. Between the trimmed V and J ends, which lost 0 bases and 0 bases, there was a span of 8 bases. From germline, CDR1 is MGHRA and CDR2 YSYEKL. The CDR3 region is CASSQEVPATNEKLFF. The CDR3 DNA reads TGCGCCAGCAGCCAAGAGGTCCCTGCAACTAATGAAAAACTGTTTTTT.

The chain combines TRBV7-8 with TRBJ1-2; D gene uncertain. The V gene lost 5 bases and the J gene lost 2 bases, with 9 bases spanning the gap. Germline loops: CDR1 SGHVS, CDR2 FQNEAQ. This CDR3 is built from 13 residues. CDR3 bases: TGTGCCAGCAGCACCTCGACCAACTATGGCTACACCTTC. Protein sequence: CASSTSTNYGYTF.

The rearrangement links TRBV9 to TRBJ2-2; 8 nucleotides line up with TRBD2. V lost 3 bases, J lost 4 bases, and 5 bases stayed unmatched. CDR3 size: 15 residues. CDR1 and CDR2 from the germline V gene are SGDLS and YYNGEE. CDR3 residues: CASSGGLGGTGELFF. CDR3 bases: TGTGCCAGCAGCGGGGGACTAGGAGGCACCGGGGAGCTGTTTTTT.

The V and J genes are TRBV30 and TRBJ2-7; D not resolved. In germline, CDR1 is GTSNPN, CDR2 SVGIG (reference sequence). This CDR3 is 13 amino acids long. Trimming pared 5 bases from V and 8 bases from J, leaving 19 bases between. CDR3 DNA sequence: TGTGCCTGGGGCTATGTGGGGAATCGCCAGCAGTACTTC. Translation gives CAWGYVGNRQQYF. The full variable domain, its missing parts supplied by reference TRBV30 and TRBJ2-7, is SQTIHQWPATLVQPVGSPLSLECTVEGTSNPNLYWYRQAAGRGLQLLFYSVGIGQISSEVPQNLSASRPQDRQFILSSKKLLLSDSGFYLCAWGYVGNRQQYFGPGTRLTVT.

About this clone itself: The same CDR3 arises from other DNA sequences in this sample as well. The rearrangement joins TRBV27 to TRBJ2-2; D possibly corresponds to TRBD2 (5 bases). This CDR3 has 12 amino acids. V was cut by 2 bases and J by 8 bases, with 6 bases left in between. Germline V gene lookup returns CDR1 MNHEY and CDR2 SMNVEV (reference sequence). Here the CDR3 reads CASSLRGGELFF. As DNA, the CDR3 is TGTGCCAGCAGTTTACGGGGAGGGGAGCTGTTTTTT.

On this clone itself: Other nucleotide sequences from this sample produce the same CDR3. The chain joins TRBV11-3 to TRBJ1-1; a possible D gene is TRBD1 (5 bases). The ends were cut back, 5 bases at V and 5 bases at J, with 12 bases in the middle. The CDR3 runs 13 residues. Germline CDR1 SGHNT, CDR2 YENEEA. CDR3 sequence (DNA): TGTGCCAGCAGCCCCCGCGGGGGGACTGAAGCTTTCTTT. Protein: CASSPRGGTEAFF.

The chain couples TRBV7-9 to TRBJ2-1, with 9 bases that match TRBD2. The CDR3 sequence is 16 residues long. J was trimmed by 7 bases and V by 2 bases; bases with no gene match: 9. Germline V gene lookup returns CDR1 SEHNR and CDR2 FQNEAQ (reference sequence). CDR3 amino acids: CASSLKSSGIGNEQFF. In nucleotides, the CDR3 is TGTGCCAGCAGCTTAAAATCTAGCGGGATTGGTAATGAGCAGTTCTTC.

As for this clone: Other DNA sequences in this sample translate to the same CDR3. The rearrangement joins TRBV27 to TRBJ2-3; no firm D call. This CDR3 is built from 14 residues. The V and J ends lost 3 bases and 1 base respectively, with 8 bases between them. Per germline, CDR1 MNHEY and CDR2 SMNVEV (reference sequence). The CDR3 DNA follows: TGTGCCAGCAGTTTCGGACGAGGCACAGATACGCAGTATTTT. It codes for CASSFGRGTDTQYF.

The chain recombines TRBV28 with TRBJ2-6; 7 bases agree with TRBD1. The V segment lost 5 bases and the J segment 4 bases; nucleotides outside the gene matches: 11. Germline CDR1 and CDR2: MDHEN and SYDVKM. CDR3 length: 17 residues. The DNA for the CDR3 is TGTGCCAGCAGTCAAACTCCGACAGGGACCGGGGCCAACGTCCTGACTTTC. This encodes CASSQTPTGTGANVLTF.

The chain is built from TRBV6-6 and TRBJ2-7; perhaps TRBD2 as D (5 bases). CDR1 MNHNY and CDR2 SVGAGI come from the germline V gene (reference sequence). The V gene lost 8 bases and the J gene lost 3 bases, with 14 bases spanning the gap. There are 13 residues in the CDR3. In DNA, the CDR3 is TGTGCCAGCGAGGATCCGAGGGACTACGAGCAGTACTTC. Its translation: CASEDPRDYEQYF.

The rearrangement joins TRBV15 to TRBJ2-3; tentatively, D is TRBD2 (6 bases). The germline gives CDR1 LNHNV, CDR2 YYDKDF (reference sequence). V lost 0 bases, J lost 3 bases, and 16 bases lay in between. This CDR3 spans 17 amino acids. The CDR3 DNA reads as TGTGCCACCAGCAGAGATGCCGCGAGCGGGTTTACAGATACGCAGTATTTT. The encoded protein is CATSRDAASGFTDTQYF.

This rearrangement joins TRBV9 to TRBJ1-4, with 7 bases identical to TRBD1. The J segment lost 4 bases and the V segment lost 3 bases, leaving 6 bases of the junction unmatched. Germline lookup yields CDR1 SGDLS and CDR2 YYNGEE. This CDR3 has 15 residues. The CDR3 DNA reads TGTGCCAGCAGCGGAAAGGGGACAGATAATGAAAAACTGTTTTTT. Its translation: CASSGKGTDNEKLFF.

The rearrangement joins TRBV7-9 to TRBJ1-1, with D possibly TRBD1 on 6 matching bases. Trimming removed 6 bases at V and 0 bases at J, with 14 bases between. Germline loops: CDR1 SEHNR, CDR2 FQNEAQ (reference sequence). The CDR3 consists of 15 residues. CDR3 bases: TGTGCCAGCAGGGTACCGGGGGGCCTGAACACTGAAGCTTTCTTT. Translation gives CASRVPGGLNTEAFF.

This chain links TRBV7-9 with TRBJ2-2; 9 bases are shared with TRBD1. The V and J ends lost 5 bases and 1 base, in that order; junction bases with no gene match: 5. This CDR3 has 16 residues. The germline V gene encodes CDR1 SEHNR and CDR2 FQNEAQ (reference sequence). Here the CDR3 DNA reads TGTGCCAGCAGCACAAACAGGGGGCTGAACACCGGGGAGCTGTTTTTT. Encoded protein: CASSTNRGLNTGELFF. The full variable domain, its missing parts supplied by reference TRBV7-9 and TRBJ2-2, is DTGVSQNPRHKITKRGQNVTFRCDPISEHNRLYWYRQTLGQGPEFLTYFQNEAQLEKSRLLSDRFSAERPKGSFSTLEIQRTEQGDSAMYLCASSTNRGLNTGELFFGEGSRLTVL.

The chain joins TRBV7-6 to TRBJ2-1, with a possible D match to TRBD2 (6 bases). V dropped 0 bases and J dropped 5 bases, with 14 bases sitting between them. Germline loops: CDR1 SGHVS, CDR2 FNYEAQ. The CDR3 sequence is 16 residues long. The DNA of the CDR3 is TGTGCCAGCAGCTTAGCGACAGTAGCGGTTCACAATGAGCAGTTCTTC. This gives the protein CASSLATVAVHNEQFF.

The rearrangement joins TRBV7-4 to TRBJ2-3, with D uncertain. Trimming took off 0 bases at V and 3 bases at J, with 25 bases between the two ends. The length of the CDR3 is 20 residues. CDR1 and CDR2 (germline): SGHVT, SQSDAQ. The CDR3 nucleotides are TGTGCCAGCAGCTTAGCGGGTTTGGCACTGCAGCTCAAGGGAACAGATACGCAGTATTTT. Amino acids: CASSLAGLALQLKGTDTQYF.

This rearrangement joins TRBV27 to TRBJ2-7; TRBD1 aligns across 10 bases. V was pared by 5 bases and J by 2 bases, with 9 bases of the junction left unmatched. This CDR3 has 16 residues. Per germline, CDR1 MNHEY and CDR2 SMNVEV (reference sequence). Here the CDR3 DNA reads TGTGCCAGCAGTGTATTACCGGGACAGGGGCCCTACGAGCAGTACTTC. It is translated as CASSVLPGQGPYEQYF.

The chain employs TRBV9 and TRBJ2-6; D might be TRBD1 (5 bases). Trimming stripped 4 bases from V and 0 bases from J, with 14 bases between. CDR1 is SGDLS, CDR2 YYNGEE, per germline. There are 17 residues in the CDR3. The CDR3 bases are TGTGCCAGCAGCTTTTCCAGGGCCTACTCTGGGGCCAACGTCCTGACTTTC. It is translated as CASSFSRAYSGANVLTF.

The V call is TRBV28, the J call TRBJ2-7, with D perhaps given as TRBD1 or TRBD2 (5 bases each). This CDR3 is 15 amino acids long. The V gene lost 3 bases and the J gene lost 2 bases, with 14 bases spanning the gap. Germline CDR1 MDHEN, CDR2 SYDVKM. In nucleotides, the CDR3 is TGTGCCAGCAGTTTCGCCGGGACCGGGGCCTACGAGCAGTACTTC. Translation: CASSFAGTGAYEQYF.

This chain links TRBV2 with TRBJ2-1; D is ambiguous. The CDR3 is 12 residues long. Germline CDR1 reads SNHLY; CDR2 reads FYNNEI. Between the trimmed V and J ends, which lost 3 bases and 12 bases, there was a span of 12 bases. The CDR3 sequence: CASSDHQVVQFF. The CDR3 nucleotides read TGTGCCAGCAGTGACCACCAGGTAGTGCAGTTCTTC.

The rearrangement uses TRBV28 and TRBJ2-7, with 10 bases that match TRBD2. Per germline, CDR1 MDHEN and CDR2 SYDVKM. This CDR3 has 17 amino acids. V shed 4 bases, J shed 2 bases, and the junction held 11 bases outside the gene matches. The CDR3 here is CASSSLMGLALAYEQYF. In DNA, the CDR3 is TGTGCCAGCAGTTCATTAATGGGACTAGCGTTAGCCTACGAGCAGTACTTC.

The chain uses TRBV19 and TRBJ1-1; D not resolved. This CDR3 is built from 11 residues. Germline V CDR1 and CDR2: LNHDA, SQIVND (reference sequence). Trimming left V 5 bases short and J 8 bases short, with 9 bases between. The CDR3 region has the DNA TGTGCCAGTAGTGAGGTGGACGAAGCTTTCTTT. Protein: CASSEVDEAFF.